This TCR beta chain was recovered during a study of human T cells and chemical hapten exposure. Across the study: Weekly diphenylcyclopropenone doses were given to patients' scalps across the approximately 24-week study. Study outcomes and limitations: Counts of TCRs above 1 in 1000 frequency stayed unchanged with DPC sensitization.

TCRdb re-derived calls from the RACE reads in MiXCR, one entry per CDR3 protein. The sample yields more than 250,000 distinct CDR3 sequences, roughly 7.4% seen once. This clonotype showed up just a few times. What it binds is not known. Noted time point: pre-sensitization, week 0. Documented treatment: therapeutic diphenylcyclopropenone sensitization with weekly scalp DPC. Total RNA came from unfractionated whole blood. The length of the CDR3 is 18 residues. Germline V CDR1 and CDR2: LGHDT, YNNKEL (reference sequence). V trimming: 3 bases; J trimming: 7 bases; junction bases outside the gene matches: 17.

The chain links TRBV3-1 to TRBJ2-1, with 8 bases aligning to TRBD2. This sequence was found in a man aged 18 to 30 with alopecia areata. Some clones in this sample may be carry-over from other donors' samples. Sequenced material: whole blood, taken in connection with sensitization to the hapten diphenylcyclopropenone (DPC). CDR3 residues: CASSHSILPGLGRNEQFF. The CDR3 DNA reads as TGTGCCAGCAGCCATTCGATTTTGCCGGGACTAGGGCGGAATGAGCAGTTCTTC.